Listed here are 13 T cell receptor beta chains from one sample, sequenced in a study of spatial heterogeneity in lung cancer (dated by TCRdb to the late 2010s). The library was generated by 5' RACE. Sequencer: NextSeq 500. Starting from the raw public reads, TCRdb applied fastp trimming at Q25, assembled clones with MiXCR and retained in-frame beta chains. Every distinct CDR3 protein forms one entry, paired with its most common genes and DNA. The sample includes under 8,000 distinct CDR3 sequences, with roughly 5.2% observed a single time. Clones ranked in the top ten supply approximately 8.1% of the sample. In the paper's terms, the time point label means: sample taken at primary tumor resection. TCR sequencing used whole RNA extracted from tumor and nontumor lung tissue, or from cryopreserved PBMC samples, without cell sorting. The sample consisted of normal lung tissue next to the tumor, taken at surgery. These receptors all stem from a female donor with early-stage non-small cell lung cancer.

In its sample, this clonotype was seen many times. The library was prepared for alpha chains; this beta chain is a stray read, so its frequency means little. V is TRBV7-9 and J is TRBJ2-1; TRBD2 aligns across 7 bases. The CDR3 is 13 amino acids. Trimming at V came to 8 bases and at J to 9 bases, leaving 10 bases not matched to a gene. Germline CDR1 and CDR2: SEHNR and FQNEAQ (reference sequence). The CDR3 is CASGGGSLREQFF. CDR3 DNA: TGTGCCAGCGGGGGAGGGAGTCTGCGTGAGCAGTTCTTC.

The table lists this clonotype with many counts. This beta chain was picked up by a library intended for alpha chains and is off target, so its count carries little meaning. CDR3: CASSGLAGNTDTQYF. For the CDR3, the DNA is TGTGCCAGCAGCGGACTAGCGGGAAACACAGATACGCAGTATTTT. The chain joins TRBV6-1 to TRBJ2-3; the match to TRBD2 covers 12 bases. CDR1 MNHNS and CDR2 SASEGT come from the germline V gene. After removal of 6 bases from V and 2 bases from J, the junction contained 3 bases not matched to a gene. This CDR3 region has 15 residues.

This clonotype has just a few counts. The library was designed around alpha chains, so this beta chain is a stray read whose abundance carries little weight. This chain joins TRBV7-9 and TRBJ2-5; 10 bases fit TRBD2. V trimming: 4 bases; J trimming: 0 bases; junction bases outside the gene matches: 2. Germline values: CDR1 SEHNR, CDR2 FQNEAQ (reference sequence). This CDR3 region has 15 residues. The CDR3 DNA follows: TGTGCCAGCAGCTCCGGACTAGCGGACCAAGAGACCCAGTACTTC. This gives the protein CASSSGLADQETQYF.

There are many counts of this clonotype. This beta chain turned up in a library designed for alpha chains; as an off-target read, its abundance says little. This chain links TRBV11-3 with TRBJ2-2; tentatively, D is TRBD2 (5 bases). V gave up 5 bases and J gave up 0 bases, with 10 bases separating them. The germline V gene has CDR1 SGHNT and CDR2 YENEEA. The CDR3 spans 15 residues. DNA for the CDR3: TGTGCCAGCAGCAAAGCGGAATCGAACACCGGGGAGCTGTTTTTT. Protein sequence: CASSKAESNTGELFF.

This clonotype has a count of ten or more. This beta chain is off target for a library built for alpha chains, so its abundance means little. The rearrangement joins TRBV12-3 or TRBV12-4 to TRBJ1-2; D unresolved. The CDR3 contains 13 residues. Trimming took off 4 bases at V and 2 bases at J, with 8 bases between the two ends. The CDR3 DNA reads as TGTGCCAGCAGTTCGGACGGGAACTATGGCTACACCTTC. The encoded protein is CASSSDGNYGYTF.

This clonotype is categorized as medium-sized. This beta chain was picked up by a library intended for alpha chains and is off target, so its count carries little meaning. This chain uses TRBV2 with TRBJ2-1, with TRBD1 matching over 8 bases. The CDR3 totals 14 residues. Germline V gene data show CDR1 as SNHLY and CDR2 as FYNNEI. V shed 8 bases and J 9 bases; nucleotides not matched to a gene: 12. CDR3 loop: CASSVAGGVSEQFF. As DNA, the CDR3 is TGTGCCAGCTCTGTCGCAGGGGGCGTCTCTGAGCAGTTCTTC. The full variable domain, its missing parts supplied by reference TRBV2 and TRBJ2-1, is EPEVTQTPSHQVTQMGQEVILRCVPISNHLYFYWYRQILGQKVEFLVSFYNNEISEKSEIFDDQFSVERPDGSNFTLKIRSTKLEDSAMYFCASSVAGGVSEQFFGPGTRLTVL.

This clonotype was picked up many times. The library was designed around alpha chains, so this beta chain is a stray read whose abundance carries little weight. The V gene is TRBV28, the J gene TRBJ2-2, with D possibly TRBD2 on 5 matching bases. CDR1 is MDHEN, CDR2 SYDVKM, per germline. This CDR3 has 18 amino acids. V was clipped by 4 bases and J by 1 base, with 19 bases between them. The DNA of the CDR3 is TGTGCCAGCAGTTCCCCCAATTGGTTTGAGGGGAACACCGGGGAGCTGTTTTTT. Its protein is CASSSPNWFEGNTGELFF. Complete variable domain (other parts from reference TRBV28 and TRBJ2-2): DVKVTQSSRYLVKRTGEKVFLECVQDMDHENMFWYRQDPGLGLRLIYFSYDVKMKEKGDIPEGYSVSREKKERFSLILESASTNQTSMYLCASSSPNWFEGNTGELFFGEGSRLTVL.

This clonotype was observed many times. As an off-target read in a library built for alpha chains, this beta chain has a frequency of little significance. CDR3 DNA sequence: TGTGCCTCGACGGGGGGTTCCTACGAGCAGTACTTC. It specifies CASTGGSYEQYF. This chain connects TRBV10-3 to TRBJ2-7; 7 bases fit TRBD2. The germline V gene encodes CDR1 ENHRY and CDR2 SYGVKD. After removal of 11 bases from V and 1 base from J, the junction contained 5 bases not matched to a gene. This CDR3 is built from 12 residues.

As to this clonotype: In a library made to pick up alpha chains, this beta chain is a stray read with a size that means little. The V and J genes are TRBV7-3 and TRBJ2-1, with D perhaps TRBD1 or TRBD2 (6 bases each). The V gene lost 5 bases and the J gene lost 10 bases, with 27 bases spanning the gap. In germline, CDR1 is SGHTA, CDR2 FQGTGA. The CDR3 is 17 amino acids. This CDR3 reads CASSQHPPGASHDEQFF. Here the CDR3 DNA reads TGTGCCAGCAGCCAACATCCCCCGGGGGCTAGCCACGACGAGCAGTTCTTC. The full variable domain, rest sourced from reference TRBV7-3 and TRBJ2-1, is GAGVSQTPSNKVTEKGKYVELRCDPISGHTALYWYRQSLGQGPEFLIYFQGTGAADDSGLPNDRFFAVRPEGSVSTLKIQRTERGDSAVYLCASSQHPPGASHDEQFFGPGTRLTVL.

This clonotype was found many times. Little can be read into the size of this beta chain, an off-target read in a library designed for alpha chains. The chain couples TRBV4-2 to TRBJ2-7; D unclear. The germline V and J ends were trimmed by 1 base and 9 bases, with 13 bases remaining between them. This CDR3 is 13 amino acids long. Per germline, CDR1 LGHNA and CDR2 YNFKEQ. The CDR3 coding sequence is TGTGCCAGCAGCCAAGGGATAATCGACGGGCAGTACTTC. Translating it yields CASSQGIIDGQYF.

This clonotype was seen repeatedly, ten times or more. Being off target in a library aimed at alpha chains, this beta chain has a size of little meaning. The V call is TRBV5-1, the J call TRBJ2-5; 8 nucleotides line up with TRBD1. This CDR3 is built from 17 residues. J was trimmed by 4 bases and V by 2 bases; bases with no gene match: 13. Germline lookup yields CDR1 SGHRS and CDR2 YFSETQ. The CDR3 nucleotides are TGCGCCAGCAGCTTCGACAGGGGACCATTACAAGGAGAGACCCAGTACTTC. Translating gives CASSFDRGPLQGETQYF.

This clonotype is medium-sized within its sample. In a library made to pick up alpha chains, this beta chain is a stray read with a size that means little. CDR3 sequence reads: CASSLYTVIGETQYF. The CDR3 DNA reads TGTGCCAGCAGTTTATATACGGTAATTGGAGAGACCCAGTACTTC. This rearrangement joins TRBV28 to TRBJ2-5; no clear D gene. Germline V gene data show CDR1 as MDHEN and CDR2 as SYDVKM. V was trimmed by 1 base and J by 4 bases, leaving 13 bases between them. The CDR3 has 15 amino acids.

In its sample, this clonotype ranks as medium-sized. This beta chain was picked up by a library intended for alpha chains and is off target, so its count carries little meaning. V and J are TRBV10-3 and TRBJ2-7, with 9 bases matching TRBD1. Germline V gives CDR1 ENHRY, CDR2 SYGVKD. The length of the CDR3 is 14 residues. V dropped 3 bases and J dropped 7; count of bases not matched to a gene: 7. CDR3 residues: CAISDIQGAGEQYF. Written as DNA, the CDR3 is TGTGCCATCAGTGACATACAGGGGGCTGGGGAGCAGTACTTC.